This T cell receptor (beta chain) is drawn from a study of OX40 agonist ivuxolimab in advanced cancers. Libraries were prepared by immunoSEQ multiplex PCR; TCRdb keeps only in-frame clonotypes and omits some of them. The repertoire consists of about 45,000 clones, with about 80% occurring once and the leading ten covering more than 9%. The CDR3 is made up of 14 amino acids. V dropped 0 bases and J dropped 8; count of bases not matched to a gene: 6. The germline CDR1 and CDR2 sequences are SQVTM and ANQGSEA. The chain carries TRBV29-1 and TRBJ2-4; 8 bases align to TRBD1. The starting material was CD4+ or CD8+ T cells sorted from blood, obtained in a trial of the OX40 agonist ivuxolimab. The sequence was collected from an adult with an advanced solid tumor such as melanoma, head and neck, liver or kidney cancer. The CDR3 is CSVEDQTGGYIQYF. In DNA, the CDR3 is TGCAGCGTTGAAGATCAAACAGGGGGATACATTCAGTACTTC.